Below, 25 T cell receptor beta chains from the same sample are listed, as sequenced in a study of shared clonotypes between healthy human individuals. Here immunoSEQ multiplex PCR was the method, and the copy in TCRdb shows in-frame clones only, minus some. The data contain around 600,000 clones, roughly 98% of them singletons. CD8 cells classed as naive were CD45RO-negative and positively selected for CCR7, excluding terminally differentiated effector memory CD45RA+ cells. Sequencing was done on a sample of naive CD8+ T cells sorted from blood. Receptors originate from a man aged 25-45 years in good health.

Details on this clone: The sample has other DNA sequences that encode this CDR3 too. The chain combines TRBV7-9 with TRBJ2-7; D uncertain. Trimming cost V 1 base and J 1 base, with 5 bases left between them. The CDR3 contains 13 residues. Germline V gives CDR1 SEHNR, CDR2 FQNEAQ (reference sequence). The CDR3 DNA reads as TGTGCCAGCAGCTTAGGGAGATCCTACGAGCAGTACTTC. As protein: CASSLGRSYEQYF. Based on the CDR3 plus reference TRBV7-9 and TRBJ2-7, the full variable domain is DTGVSQNPRHKITKRGQNVTFRCDPISEHNRLYWYRQTLGQGPEFLTYFQNEAQLEKSRLLSDRFSAERPKGSFSTLEIQRTEQGDSAMYLCASSLGRSYEQYFGPGTRLTVT.

This clone was picked up one time. This chain joins TRBV15 and TRBJ1-1, with no clear D. Germline CDR1 reads LNHNV; CDR2 reads YYDKDF (reference sequence). The CDR3 is 15 amino acids. V lost 3 bases to trimming and J lost 2 bases, with 13 bases between them. The CDR3 is CATSRVPAINTEAFF. In DNA form, the CDR3 reads TGTGCCACCAGCAGGGTCCCGGCCATCAACACTGAAGCTTTCTTT.

The rearrangement joins TRBV11-2 to TRBJ2-1; 8 nucleotides line up with TRBD2. J gave up 9 bases and V 4 bases, and 11 bases lay outside the gene matches. The germline CDR1 and CDR2 sequences are SGHAT and FQNNGV. This CDR3 comprises 15 residues. CDR3 region: CASSSRLARDREQFF. For the CDR3, the DNA is TGTGCCAGCAGCTCAAGACTAGCGCGAGACCGTGAGCAGTTCTTC.

The chain uses TRBV5-6 and TRBJ2-7; 12 nucleotides line up with TRBD1. Germline trimming cut 4 bases from V and 2 bases from J; bases unmatched to any gene: 10. This CDR3 has 17 amino acids. Germline V lookup: CDR1 SGHDT, CDR2 YYEEEE. This CDR3 is CASSVFVGQGATYEQYF. In DNA form, the CDR3 reads TGTGCCAGCAGCGTGTTTGTGGGACAGGGGGCCACCTACGAGCAGTACTTC.

This chain links TRBV27 with TRBJ2-1; the match to TRBD2 covers 9 bases. The CDR3 sequence is 17 residues long. J was trimmed by 3 bases and V by 1 base; bases with no gene match: 7. From germline, CDR1 is MNHEY and CDR2 SMNVEV (reference sequence). The CDR3 sequence: CASSLLVSGGNYNEQFF. For the CDR3, the DNA is TGTGCCAGCAGTTTATTGGTTAGCGGGGGCAACTACAATGAGCAGTTCTTC.

The chain recombines TRBV11-2 with TRBJ2-7, with no clear D. V was pared by 5 bases and J by 3 bases, with 8 bases between. Germline values: CDR1 SGHAT, CDR2 FQNNGV. This CDR3 has 12 residues. The CDR3 nucleotides read TGTGCCAGCAGCCCAGTAGACTACGAGCAGTACTTC. Translated, it gives CASSPVDYEQYF.

This chain uses TRBV5-5 with TRBJ2-3; 9 nucleotides line up with TRBD2. The ends lost 4 bases at V and 0 bases at J; junction bases unmatched: 12. From germline, CDR1 is SGHKS and CDR2 YYEKEE (reference sequence). The CDR3 consists of 18 residues. The CDR3 loop is CASSLWLAGPTSTDTQYF. The CDR3 nucleotides are TGTGCCAGCAGCCTATGGCTAGCGGGGCCTACTAGCACAGATACGCAGTATTTT.

This clone was found once. The chain carries TRBV7-9 and TRBJ2-1; 7 nucleotides match TRBD1. V lost 4 bases and J lost 7; bases outside the gene matches: 13. CDR3 length equals 16 residues. The V gene's germline CDR1 is SEHNR and CDR2 FQNEAQ (reference sequence). The CDR3 region is CASSSTATGLGNEQFF. CDR3 nucleotide sequence: TGTGCCAGCAGCTCCACCGCGACAGGGCTGGGGAATGAGCAGTTCTTC.

The gene calls are TRBV9 and TRBJ2-3; D gene uncertain. V lost 5 bases, J lost 5 bases, and 6 bases lay in between. The CDR3 length is 11 residues. Looked up from germline, CDR1 is SGDLS and CDR2 is YYNGEE. CDR3 amino acids: CASRRGDTQYF. CDR3 DNA sequence: TGTGCCAGCAGGCGAGGAGATACGCAGTATTTT.

This clone was recorded only once. This chain uses TRBV11-2 with TRBJ2-3; TRBD1 matches at 8 bases. The trim removed 5 bases at V and 2 bases at J, leaving 9 bases unmatched. The CDR3 covers 16 residues. Germline V lookup: CDR1 SGHAT, CDR2 FQNNGV. Written as DNA, the CDR3 is TGTGCCAGCAGCCCAGGGGGACAGGCCACCACAGATACGCAGTATTTT. Its protein product is CASSPGGQATTDTQYF.

V and J are TRBV10-3 and TRBJ1-1; D ambiguous. V lost 3 bases and J lost 3, with 8 bases in between. Germline V gene data show CDR1 as ENHRY and CDR2 as SYGVKD. The CDR3 covers 13 residues. CDR3 protein: CAISDKEHTEAFF. CDR3 coding DNA: TGTGCCATCAGTGATAAGGAACACACTGAAGCTTTCTTT.

The J gene is TRBJ2-1, the V gene TRBV10-2; 7 bases map to TRBD1. The length of the CDR3 is 15 residues. Losses at the gene ends were 4 bases for V and 5 bases for J; bases not matched to a gene: 8. Germline lookup yields CDR1 WSHSY and CDR2 SAAADI. CDR3 sequence: CASSGDRVGNNEQFF. CDR3 nucleotides: TGCGCCAGCAGTGGTGACAGGGTCGGAAACAATGAGCAGTTCTTC.

V is TRBV28 and J is TRBJ2-7; weak D call: TRBD1 (5 bases). V was trimmed by 9 bases and J by 0 bases, leaving 9 bases between them. This CDR3 has 12 amino acids. Germline V lookup: CDR1 MDHEN, CDR2 SYDVKM. The CDR3 region is CASRQFSYEQYF. The DNA of the CDR3 is TGTGCCAGTAGACAGTTCTCCTACGAGCAGTACTTC.

The chain uses TRBV7-6 and TRBJ2-1; 12 bases match TRBD1. This CDR3 is built from 15 residues. V shed 5 bases and J 7 bases; nucleotides not matched to a gene: 6. Germline CDR1 SGHVS, CDR2 FNYEAQ. This CDR3 reads CASSEGQGAWNEQFF. In DNA form, the CDR3 reads TGTGCCAGCAGCGAGGGACAGGGGGCATGGAATGAGCAGTTCTTC.

This rearrangement joins TRBV4-1 to TRBJ2-7, with 7 bases fitting TRBD2. This CDR3 is built from 17 residues. CDR1 is MGHRA and CDR2 is YSYEKL in the germline V gene. J gave up 3 bases and V 4 bases, and 15 bases lay outside the gene matches. Here the CDR3 DNA reads TGCGCCAGCAGCCCGGGGGGAGGGGCCTACGGGTACTACGAGCAGTACTTC. Its protein product is CASSPGGGAYGYYEQYF.

The J gene is TRBJ2-3, the V gene TRBV11-2; 10 bases are shared with TRBD2. From germline, CDR1 is SGHAT and CDR2 FQNNGV. V trimming: 0 bases; J trimming: 3 bases; junction bases outside the gene matches: 0. CDR3 length equals 15 residues. CDR3 sequence (DNA): TGTGCCAGCAGCTTAGAACTAGCGGGAACAGATACGCAGTATTTT. Translating it yields CASSLELAGTDTQYF.

The rearrangement links TRBV7-9 to TRBJ2-7; D is tentatively TRBD1 or TRBD2 (5 bases each). V was shortened by 4 bases and J by 4 bases, with 14 bases between the two germline ends. The CDR3 spans 14 residues. CDR1 is SEHNR, CDR2 FQNEAQ, per germline (reference sequence). In nucleotides, the CDR3 is TGTGCCAGCAGCTCCCAGGGACCGCTTTACGAGCAGTACTTC. Translation gives CASSSQGPLYEQYF.

The chain is built from TRBV6-1 and TRBJ2-7; perhaps D is TRBD1 or TRBD2 (5 bases each). Germline V gives CDR1 MNHNS, CDR2 SASEGT. The V gene lost 0 bases and the J gene lost 2 bases, with 8 bases spanning the gap. CDR3 length equals 14 residues. The CDR3 DNA reads TGTGCCAGCAGTGAAGCGGGGACCGCCTACGAGCAGTACTTC. Its translation: CASSEAGTAYEQYF.

V usage is TRBV2 and J usage is TRBJ2-1; 7 nucleotides align to TRBD1. This CDR3 region has 14 residues. CDR1 is SNHLY, CDR2 FYNNEI, per germline. V dropped 6 bases and J dropped 6; count of bases not matched to a gene: 8. CDR3: CASRGQAWGNEQFF. The CDR3 DNA is TGTGCCAGCAGAGGACAGGCTTGGGGCAATGAGCAGTTCTTC.

On this clone itself: A much larger clone is a single base away; this may be a read error. For the CDR3, the DNA is TGTGCCAGCAGTCCCTCCTACGAGCAGTACTTC. Translated: CASSPSYEQYF. This rearrangement joins TRBV25-1 to TRBJ2-7; D is undetermined. The CDR3 contains 11 residues. The germline gives CDR1 MGHDK, CDR2 SYGVNS. The V and J ends lost 5 bases and 0 bases respectively, with 2 bases between them.

This chain uses TRBV25-1 with TRBJ2-1; D unclear. Deletions cut 3 bases from V and 10 bases from J, with 16 bases between. CDR3 size: 14 residues. Per germline, CDR1 MGHDK and CDR2 SYGVNS. This chain's CDR3 is CASSDTGTIWEQFF. CDR3 DNA: TGTGCCAGCAGTGATACTGGCACCATATGGGAGCAGTTCTTC.

About this clone itself: The sample carries other DNA sequences with the same CDR3. The chain is built from TRBV29-1 and TRBJ2-7; 7 bases line up with TRBD2. The CDR3 has 11 residues. Germline V gene sequence: CDR1 SQVTM, CDR2 ANQGSEA. V was clipped by 3 bases and J by 6 bases; unmatched bases: 2. This CDR3 reads CSVDREGEQYF. DNA for the CDR3: TGCAGCGTTGACAGGGAGGGCGAGCAGTACTTC.

The chain joins TRBV27 to TRBJ2-2, with TRBD2 matching 7 bases. Germline lookup yields CDR1 MNHEY and CDR2 SMNVEV (reference sequence). Germline trimming cut 6 bases from V and 6 bases from J; bases unmatched to any gene: 1. This CDR3 has 12 residues. Written as DNA, the CDR3 is TGTGCCAGCAGCCGGGGGGCCGGGGAGCTGTTTTTT. It is translated as CASSRGAGELFF.

The chain uses TRBV10-1 and TRBJ2-5; 7 bases map to TRBD1. Trimming took 6 bases from V and 1 from J; bases not matched to a gene: 2. CDR1 WNHNN and CDR2 SYGVQD come from the germline V gene (reference sequence). The CDR3 spans 13 residues. The CDR3 sequence is CASSGTVQETQYF. In DNA, the CDR3 is TGCGCCAGCAGCGGGACAGTCCAAGAGACCCAGTACTTC.

This chain links TRBV19 with TRBJ1-1, with 8 bases aligning to TRBD1. The V gene end was trimmed by 3 bases and the J gene end by 6 bases; junction bases not matched to a gene: 6. Germline assignment: CDR1 LNHDA and CDR2 SQIVND (reference sequence). The CDR3 totals 14 residues. CDR3 sequence (DNA): TGTGCCAGTAGTATTCTCGACAGGGGTGCTGAAGCTTTCTTT. Translation gives CASSILDRGAEAFF. Full variable domain (remainder filled in from reference TRBV19 and TRBJ1-1): DGGITQSPKYLFRKEGQNVTLSCEQNLNHDAMYWYRQDPGQGLRLIYYSQIVNDFQKGDIAEGYSVSREKKESFPLTVTSAQKNPTAFYLCASSILDRGAEAFFGQGTRLTVV.